This TCR beta chain was captured in a study of shared clonotypes between healthy human individuals. Study-level background: A donor's plate count was three for CD4 naive and three for CD4 memory; CD8 naive had two and CD8 memory one.

As to this clone: What it binds is not known.

Findings of the study overall: A few donors showed sharing of around 5% of naive CD4 clonotypes. Enrolling few donors narrowed the genetic and exposure-history diversity that was represented.

Per the authors' pipeline: ImmunoSEQ gave junction-only sequences without quality scores, so filtering differed. TCRdb's copy holds only in-frame clones and misses some; the assay was immunoSEQ multiplex PCR. Clone size and V and J calls were adopted from that table, with D and trimming inferred from the DNA. In the table there are 600,000 to 750,000 clones, 72% of which are singletons. CDR1 SGHTA and CDR2 FQGTGA come from the germline V gene. The CDR3 loop spans 14 amino acids. Trimming at V came to 4 bases and at J to 3 bases, leaving 4 bases not matched to a gene. The sequencing sample was made of memory CD4+ T cells sorted from blood. This sample's subset: CD45RA-negative fraction. V is TRBV7-3 and J is TRBJ2-7; TRBD2 matches 9 bases. The clonotype comes from a woman younger than 45 in good health. This chain's CDR3 is CASSSGTSSYEQYF. In nucleotides, the CDR3 is TGTGCCAGCAGCTCCGGGACTAGCAGCTACGAGCAGTACTTC.